The sequence of this T cell receptor (beta chain) was determined in a study of regulatory T cells in long-lasting Graves disease. Specified time point: newly diagnosed GD, antithyroid drugs for less than 3 months. There was RNA extracted from PBMCs, and the TCR library was made from it. This clonotype has a count of ten or more. Germline loops: CDR1 WNHNN, CDR2 SYGVQD (reference sequence). CDR3 length: 14 residues. The V gene end was trimmed by 6 bases and the J gene end by 4 bases; junction bases not matched to a gene: 6. Sequencing libraries for TCR beta were prepared with iRepertoire HTBI primers and Arm-PCR of CDR3 regions. TCRdb itself ran the multiplex PCR reads through MiXCR, one entry per CDR3 protein. This table holds a few hundred thousand distinct CDR3 sequences, 15% to 20% found once. These records were also assigned to another study, of T cells in Graves' hyperthyroidism and ophthalmopathy. That paper states: First-round RT-PCR with HTBI primers amplified the TCR CDR3 region. Also found in blood were most expanded thyroid clonotypes above 0.001.

The origin of this receptor is a woman younger than 45 with Graves disease. The chain recombines TRBV10-1 with TRBJ2-7; 10 nucleotides align to TRBD1. Material: peripheral blood mononuclear cells (PBMCs), obtained at new diagnosis, from a patient treated with antithyroid drugs. Written as DNA, the CDR3 is TGCGCCAGCAGCCCCGGGACAGGGGAGTACGAGCAGTACTTC. This gives the protein CASSPGTGEYEQYF.